These T cell receptor beta chains were read from a single sample in a study of CD8 T cells in ankylosing spondylitis. TCRdb re-derived calls from the 5' RACE reads in MiXCR, one entry per CDR3 protein. The data hold approximately 400,000 distinct CDR3 sequences, with roughly a sixth observed a single time. The material sequenced was blood, either unsorted or a sorted T cell fraction (not recorded which). These receptors came from a male donor with ankylosing spondylitis. Each CDR3 is given with its conserved first and last residue. The order of the fields is J gene, D gene, clone size, V gene, CDR3 protein, CDR3 DNA. D genes are given only for firm matches. Part of the rows lack a size; the others show once, few, many or a class for expanded clones.

J gene: TRBJ2-1
D gene: TRBD1
clone size: few
V gene: TRBV7-2
CDR3 protein: CASSLDRGVYNEQFF
CDR3 DNA: TGTGCCAGCAGCTTAGACAGGGGGGTTTACAATGAGCAGTTCTTC

J gene: TRBJ2-5
D gene: TRBD1
clone size: .
V gene: TRBV5-1
CDR3 protein: CASSPVRDSKQETQYF
CDR3 DNA: TGCGCCAGCAGCCCAGTGAGGGACAGTAAACAAGAGACCCAGTACTTC

J gene: TRBJ2-5
D gene: TRBD2
clone size: .
V gene: TRBV4-1
CDR3 protein: CASSQTLLANQETQYF
CDR3 DNA: TGCGCCAGCAGCCAGACCCTACTAGCGAACCAAGAGACCCAGTACTTC

J gene: TRBJ1-1
D gene: .
clone size: few
V gene: TRBV6-1
CDR3 protein: CASTPGWDQGKSTEAFF
CDR3 DNA: TGTGCCAGCACCCCTGGTTGGGATCAGGGGAAGTCCACTGAAGCTTTCTTT

J gene: TRBJ1-2
D gene: .
clone size: many
V gene: TRBV12-3/TRBV12-4
CDR3 protein: CASSLWGSSEPRGYTF
CDR3 DNA: TGTGCCAGCAGTTTATGGGGGTCCTCGGAACCGAGGGGCTACACCTTC

J gene: TRBJ2-1
D gene: TRBD1
clone size: .
V gene: TRBV10-1
CDR3 protein: CASSAVGGKHEQFF
CDR3 DNA: TGCGCCAGCAGTGCGGTAGGGGGCAAGCATGAGCAGTTCTTC

J gene: TRBJ2-7
D gene: TRBD2
clone size: .
V gene: TRBV5-1
CDR3 protein: CASSSLAGDGNEQYF
CDR3 DNA: TGCGCCAGCAGCTCACTAGCGGGAGATGGGAACGAGCAGTACTTC

J gene: TRBJ2-2
D gene: .
clone size: .
V gene: TRBV2
CDR3 protein: CASRERPNFGELFF
CDR3 DNA: TGTGCCAGCAGAGAAAGACCTAATTTCGGGGAGCTGTTTTTT

J gene: TRBJ1-2
D gene: .
clone size: many
V gene: TRBV12-3/TRBV12-4
CDR3 protein: CASSSLTGNYGYTF
CDR3 DNA: TGTGCCAGCAGTTCCCTAACAGGGAACTATGGCTACACCTTC

J gene: TRBJ2-7
D gene: .
clone size: once
V gene: TRBV6-5
CDR3 protein: CASSHTSQGSYEQYF
CDR3 DNA: TGTGCCAGCAGTCACACCTCACAGGGCTCCTACGAGCAGTACTTC

J gene: TRBJ2-5
D gene: .
clone size: .
V gene: TRBV11-1
CDR3 protein: CASSPVRTQETQYF
CDR3 DNA: TGTGCCAGCAGCCCCGTTCGGACCCAAGAGACCCAGTACTTC

J gene: TRBJ1-4
D gene: TRBD1
clone size: .
V gene: TRBV5-1
CDR3 protein: CASSPGQGKTNEKLFF
CDR3 DNA: TGCGCCAGCAGCCCGGGACAGGGGAAAACTAATGAAAAACTGTTTTTT

J gene: TRBJ1-3
D gene: TRBD1
clone size: few
V gene: TRBV11-1
CDR3 protein: CASSEQGATLNSGNTIYF
CDR3 DNA: TGTGCCAGCAGTGAACAGGGGGCTACTTTAAACTCTGGAAACACCATATATTTT

J gene: TRBJ1-5
D gene: TRBD1
clone size: .
V gene: TRBV12-3/TRBV12-4
CDR3 protein: CASSQTGAQPQHF
CDR3 DNA: TGTGCCAGCAGTCAAACAGGGGCTCAGCCCCAGCATTTT

J gene: TRBJ2-7
D gene: TRBD1
clone size: few
V gene: TRBV10-3
CDR3 protein: CAIRDGTGGGDEQYF
CDR3 DNA: TGTGCCATCAGGGATGGGACAGGGGGCGGCGACGAGCAGTACTTC

J gene: TRBJ2-5
D gene: .
clone size: few
V gene: TRBV12-3/TRBV12-4
CDR3 protein: CASSAPRAQVGAQYF
CDR3 DNA: TGTGCCAGCAGTGCACCACGGGCCCAAGTAGGGGCCCAGTACTTC

J gene: TRBJ2-7
D gene: .
clone size: few
V gene: TRBV5-1
CDR3 protein: CASSRNGQAEYEQYF
CDR3 DNA: TGCGCCAGCAGCCGAAATGGCCAGGCGGAATACGAGCAGTACTTC

J gene: TRBJ2-1
D gene: .
clone size: .
V gene: TRBV20-1
CDR3 protein: CSARDGGSPRGEQFF
CDR3 DNA: TGCAGTGCTAGAGATGGCGGGTCCCCGCGGGGTGAGCAGTTCTTC

J gene: TRBJ2-7
D gene: .
clone size: .
V gene: TRBV20-1
CDR3 protein: CSARDLREIYEQYF
CDR3 DNA: TGCAGTGCTAGAGACCTTAGGGAAATCTACGAGCAGTACTTC

J gene: TRBJ2-3
D gene: TRBD2
clone size: .
V gene: TRBV20-1
CDR3 protein: CSARGLVFLAGRTDTQYF
CDR3 DNA: TGCAGTGCTAGAGGCCTTGTTTTCCTAGCGGGGCGCACAGATACGCAGTATTTT